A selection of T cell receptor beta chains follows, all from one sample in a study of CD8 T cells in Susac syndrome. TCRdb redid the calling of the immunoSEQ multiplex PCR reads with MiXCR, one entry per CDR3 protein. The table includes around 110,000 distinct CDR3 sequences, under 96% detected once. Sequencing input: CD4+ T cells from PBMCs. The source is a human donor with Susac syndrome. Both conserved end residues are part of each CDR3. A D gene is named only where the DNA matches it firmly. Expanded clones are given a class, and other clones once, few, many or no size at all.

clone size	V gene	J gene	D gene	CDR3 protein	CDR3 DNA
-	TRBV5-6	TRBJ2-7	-	CASSRQGVSSEQYF	TGTGCCAGCTCGAGGCAGGGAGTATCGTCCGAGCAGTACTTC
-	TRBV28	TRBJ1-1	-	CASLEQGSKAFF	TGTGCCAGCCTCGAGCAGGGGAGTAAAGCTTTCTTT
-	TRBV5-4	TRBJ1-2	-	CASSPDNNYGYTF	TGTGCCAGCAGCCCGGACAACAACTATGGCTACACCTTC
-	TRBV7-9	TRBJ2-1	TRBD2	CASSHLGGSGRALGGEQFF	TGTGCCAGCAGCCACTTAGGTGGTAGCGGGAGGGCCCTCGGCGGTGAGCAGTTCTTC
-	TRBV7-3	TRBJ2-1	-	CASSRPGDEQFF	TGTGCCAGCAGCCGCCCAGGGGATGAGCAGTTCTTC
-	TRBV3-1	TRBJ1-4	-	CASSQVLQGGEKLFF	TGTGCCAGCAGCCAAGTCCTGCAGGGAGGGGAAAAACTGTTTTTT
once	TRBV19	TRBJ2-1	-	CASSGGTPNEQFF	TGTGCCAGTAGTGGCGGGACACCCAATGAGCAGTTCTTC
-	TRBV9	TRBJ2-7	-	CASSQTWGALRTEQYF	TGTGCCAGCAGTCAGACGTGGGGGGCGCTAAGGACCGAGCAGTACTTC
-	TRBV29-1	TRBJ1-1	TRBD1	CSVEVNGTGPVTEAFF	TGCAGCGTTGAAGTTAATGGGACAGGGCCGGTGACTGAAGCTTTCTTT
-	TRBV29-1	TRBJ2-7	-	CSVHSGTGSYEQYF	TGCAGCGTTCATAGTGGGACGGGCTCCTACGAGCAGTACTTC
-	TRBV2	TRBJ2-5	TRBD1	CASILNRGTETQYF	TGTGCCAGCATATTAAACAGGGGTACGGAGACCCAGTACTTC
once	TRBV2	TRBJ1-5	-	CASRGFSNQPQHF	TGTGCCAGCAGGGGCTTTAGCAATCAGCCCCAGCATTTT
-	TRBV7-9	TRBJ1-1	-	CAGTTPGAEAFF	TGTGCCGGGACCACACCGGGAGCTGAAGCTTTCTTT
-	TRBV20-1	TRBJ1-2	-	CSPDSWDYGYTF	TGCAGTCCGGACAGTTGGGACTATGGCTACACCTTC
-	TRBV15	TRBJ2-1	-	CATRAVSSYNEQFF	TGTGCCACCAGGGCTGTGAGCTCCTACAATGAGCAGTTCTTC
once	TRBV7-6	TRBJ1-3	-	CASSFQLGNTIYF	TGTGCCAGCAGCTTTCAACTTGGAAACACCATATATTTT
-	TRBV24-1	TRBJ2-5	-	CATSDRTGRETQYF	TGTGCCACCAGTGACCGTACAGGAAGGGAGACCCAGTACTTC
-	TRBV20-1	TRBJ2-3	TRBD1	CSTGQGKDTQYF	TGCAGTACCGGACAGGGAAAAGATACGCAGTATTTT
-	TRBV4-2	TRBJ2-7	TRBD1	CASSQEGQGGTEQYF	TGTGCCAGCAGCCAAGAAGGACAGGGAGGCACCGAGCAGTACTTC
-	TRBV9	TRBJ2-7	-	CASSVGAGSHEQYF	TGTGCCAGCAGCGTAGGGGCGGGGTCGCACGAGCAGTACTTC
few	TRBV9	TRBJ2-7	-	CASSPGTQSYEQYF	TGTGCCAGCAGCCCCGGGACCCAGTCCTACGAGCAGTACTTC
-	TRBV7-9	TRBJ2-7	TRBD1	CASTNTGQGAYEQYF	TGTGCCAGCACCAACACGGGACAGGGGGCTTACGAGCAGTACTTC
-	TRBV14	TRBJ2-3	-	CASSDIQGTSTDTQYF	TGTGCCAGCAGCGACATACAGGGGACTAGCACAGATACGCAGTATTTT
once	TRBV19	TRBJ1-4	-	CASTFGGYNEKLFF	TGTGCCAGTACCTTTGGAGGGTATAATGAAAAACTGTTTTTT
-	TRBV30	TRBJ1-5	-	CAWTRAGDQPQHF	TGTGCCTGGACTCGGGCAGGGGATCAGCCCCAGCATTTT
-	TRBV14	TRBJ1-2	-	CASSPVTYGYTF	TGTGCCAGCAGCCCCGTTACCTATGGCTACACCTTC
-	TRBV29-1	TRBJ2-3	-	CSVETTDTQYF	TGCAGCGTTGAGACTACAGATACGCAGTATTTT
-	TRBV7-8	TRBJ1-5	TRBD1	CASSRAGTANQPQHF	TGTGCCAGCAGCAGAGCCGGGACAGCAAATCAGCCCCAGCATTTT
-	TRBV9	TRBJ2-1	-	CASSASGWYNEQFF	TGTGCCAGCAGCGCGAGCGGGTGGTACAATGAGCAGTTCTTC
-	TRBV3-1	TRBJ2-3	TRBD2	CASSHPKTSGSGDTQYF	TGTGCCAGCAGCCATCCTAAGACTAGCGGGAGCGGAGATACGCAGTATTTT
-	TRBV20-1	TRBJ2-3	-	CSARGIDTQYF	TGCAGTGCAAGGGGCATCGATACGCAGTATTTT